This T cell receptor beta chain derives from a study of T cell responses to AZD1222 COVID-19 vaccine. Libraries were prepared by immunoSEQ multiplex PCR; TCRdb keeps only in-frame clonotypes and omits some of them. The sample yields 80,000 to 90,000 clones, around 87% seen once. Overall study results and limits: No day 14 peak samples; only post-peak repertoires were characterized. Two doses of AZD1222 preceded a rise in Spike-specific TCR breadth and depth. At baseline, just six or seven AZD1222 recipients tested seropositive.

Between the trimmed V and J ends, which lost 3 bases and 0 bases, there was a span of 9 bases. In germline, CDR1 is LNHDA, CDR2 SQIVND (reference sequence). The CDR3 loop spans 14 amino acids. With respect to this clone: Its target is not known.

The sample here was peripheral blood, taken on day 0 of MenACWY control vaccination. This sequence originates from an adult in good health. The chain uses TRBV19 and TRBJ2-7, with D perhaps TRBD1 (5 bases). The CDR3 loop is CASSMAQASYEQYF. The CDR3 DNA is TGTGCCAGTAGTATGGCACAGGCCTCCTACGAGCAGTACTTC.